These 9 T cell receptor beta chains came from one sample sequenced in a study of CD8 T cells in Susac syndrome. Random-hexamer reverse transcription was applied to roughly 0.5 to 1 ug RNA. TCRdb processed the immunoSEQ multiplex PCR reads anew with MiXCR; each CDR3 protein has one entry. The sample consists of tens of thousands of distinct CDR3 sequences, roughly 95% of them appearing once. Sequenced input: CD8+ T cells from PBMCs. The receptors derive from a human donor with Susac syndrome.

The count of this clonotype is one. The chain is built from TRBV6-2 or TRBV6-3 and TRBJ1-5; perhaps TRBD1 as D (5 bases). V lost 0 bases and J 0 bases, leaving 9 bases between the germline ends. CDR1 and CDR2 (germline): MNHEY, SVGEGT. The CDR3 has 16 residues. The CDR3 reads CASSYSGALSNQPQHF. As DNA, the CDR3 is TGTGCCAGCAGTTACTCAGGGGCACTTAGCAATCAGCCCCAGCATTTT.

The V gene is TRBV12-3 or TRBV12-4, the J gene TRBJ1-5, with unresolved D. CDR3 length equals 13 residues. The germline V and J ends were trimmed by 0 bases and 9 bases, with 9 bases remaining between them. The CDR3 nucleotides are TGTGCCAGCAGTTTAGCGGGTTCAGGGCCCCAGCATTTT. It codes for CASSLAGSGPQHF.

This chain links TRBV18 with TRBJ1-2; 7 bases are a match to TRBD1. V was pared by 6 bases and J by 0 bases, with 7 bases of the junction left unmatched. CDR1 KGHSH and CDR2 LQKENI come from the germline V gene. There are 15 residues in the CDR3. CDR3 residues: CASSTAGGANYGYTF. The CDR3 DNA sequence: TGTGCCAGCTCTACGGCAGGGGGAGCTAACTATGGCTACACCTTC.

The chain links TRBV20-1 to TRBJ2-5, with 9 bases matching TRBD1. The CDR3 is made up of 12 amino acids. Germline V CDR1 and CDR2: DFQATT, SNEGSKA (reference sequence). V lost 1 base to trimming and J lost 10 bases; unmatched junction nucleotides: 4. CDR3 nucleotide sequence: TGCAGTGCTAGAGGACAGGGGGAAGACCAGTACTTC. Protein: CSARGQGEDQYF.

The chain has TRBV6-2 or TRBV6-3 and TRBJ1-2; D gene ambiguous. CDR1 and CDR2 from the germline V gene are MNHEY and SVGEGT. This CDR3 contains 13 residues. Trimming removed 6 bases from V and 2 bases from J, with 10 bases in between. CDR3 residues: CASSSQWNYGYTF. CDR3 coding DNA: TGTGCCAGCAGCAGCCAGTGGAACTATGGCTACACCTTC.

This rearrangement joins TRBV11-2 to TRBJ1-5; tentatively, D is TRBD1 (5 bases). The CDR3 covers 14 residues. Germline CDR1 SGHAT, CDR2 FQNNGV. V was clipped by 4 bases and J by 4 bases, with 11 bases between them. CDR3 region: CASSYDSSNQPQHF. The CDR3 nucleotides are TGTGCCAGCAGCTATGACAGTTCAAATCAGCCCCAGCATTTT.

The CDR3 DNA follows: TGCAGTGCTAGAGGCCTCGACGGACCCCATCCCGCCGAGCAGTACTTC. Its protein product is CSARGLDGPHPAEQYF. J is TRBJ2-7 and V is TRBV20-1; D is unclear. Per germline, CDR1 DFQATT and CDR2 SNEGSKA (reference sequence). The V end was cut by 1 base, the J end by 6 bases, with 22 bases between. The CDR3 is 16 amino acids.

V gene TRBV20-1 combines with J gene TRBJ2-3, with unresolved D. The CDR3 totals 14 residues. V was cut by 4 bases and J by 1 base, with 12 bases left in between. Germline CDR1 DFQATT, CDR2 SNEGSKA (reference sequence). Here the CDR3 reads CSAIAGSGTDTQYF. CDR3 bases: TGCAGTGCTATCGCCGGTTCGGGCACAGATACGCAGTATTTT.

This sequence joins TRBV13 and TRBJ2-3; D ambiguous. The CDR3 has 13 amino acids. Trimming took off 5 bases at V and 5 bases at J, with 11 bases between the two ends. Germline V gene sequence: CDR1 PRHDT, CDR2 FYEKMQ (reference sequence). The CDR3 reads CASSPPELDTQYF. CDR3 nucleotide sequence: TGTGCCAGCAGCCCCCCGGAACTAGATACGCAGTATTTT.